The sequence of this TCR beta chain was determined in a study of T cells in Graves' hyperthyroidism and ophthalmopathy (dated by TCRdb to the late 2010s). Broadly, across the study: Peripheral blood was sampled at the time of initial diagnosis, prior to any treatment. TCR V-J signatures able to tell the groups apart were searched for in a discovery cohort of 100 or so patients, of whom more than 40 had Graves' ophthalmopathy and about 60 had stable Graves' hyperthyroidism. Prospective prediction of ophthalmopathy was tested in an independent validation cohort of fewer than 20 hyperthyroidism patients and 17 patients who later progressed to ophthalmopathy. The roughly 99 discovery patients were divided at random into training and test sets in a 7:3 ratio. In roughly six Graves' hyperthyroidism patients, the study also compared T-cell repertoires from thyroid tissue with T-cell repertoires from blood. Once sampling was done, hyperthyroidism patients were given methimazole at a starting dose of 30 mg daily, whereas ophthalmopathy patients were given high-dose intravenous methylprednisolone. The paper describes TCR Vbeta CDR3 sequencing of about 140 peripheral blood samples, made up of 43 ophthalmopathy patients, around 73 hyperthyroidism patients and 17 progressor patients. Overall study results and their limits: In validation, the model predicted progression to ophthalmopathy a median of 6.5 months before onset, with approximately 68% sensitivity and almost 75% specificity. No statistical method was used to set the sample size in advance, and investigators knew the group allocation. Blood samples also contained most of the expanded thyroid clonotypes (frequency above 0.001), which suggests that blood repertoires may reflect thyroid immune responses. A model built on a 13 V-J signature distinguished ophthalmopathy from stable hyperthyroidism, reaching roughly 88% sensitivity and around 81% specificity in cross-validation and 80%/75% in testing.

From the cysteine through the phenylalanine, the CDR3 covers 14 amino acids. CDR3 DNA only is kept here, 42 bases in frame from base 1. Based on the germline V gene (reference sequence), the CDR1 and CDR2 sequences are MNHEY and SMNVEV. V loses 6 bases, J loses 5 bases, and the germline ends lie 16 bases apart. Note on this clonotype: What antigen it recognizes has not been identified. Per-base quality was not reported, and no clone a single base away is much larger than it.

The TCR beta CDR3 regions were amplified from the RNA transcripts. The TCR CDR3 was subjected to a first round of RT-PCR using the HTBI primer set and the Qiagen OneStep RT-PCR kit. The libraries were constructed in a second round of multiplex PCR and then size-selected and purified. Sequencing of the libraries was done on an Illumina HiSeq2000 using paired-end 100 bp reads. In the paper's pipeline: SOAPnuke was used to process the raw data, removing reads that contained adapters or uncalled bases, had a mean Phred below 15, or lacked an exact match to the constant primer or identifier. COPE v1.2.5 was used to merge the high-quality paired reads, and each unique nucleotide sequence was defined as a clonotype. MiTCR v1.1 was used to align the clonotypes against IMGT TRBV, TRBD and TRBJ reference segments. The analysis was restricted to V-J combinations with a frequency above 0.0001, which together covered 99.2% of the repertoires. A TCS score was defined as the ratio of F50 (clonal expansion) to E x V (chaos), with BLOSUM62-based TCRdist applied between CDR3 peptides within each V-J. Welch's t-statistics and random forest reduced approximately 520 V-J features to 13, which were used in a naive Bayes classifier (R e1071). Using fastp trimming at Q25 and MiXCR clonotype assembly, TCRdb reanalyzed the public sequencing data and kept in-frame beta chains. Each CDR3 protein appears once, grouped with its most common genes and DNA. The V and J calls, along with clone size, are taken from TCRdb and not from the paper's own processing. For this sample the table gives over 500,000 distinct CDR3 sequences, of which about 16% were detected only once. Together, the top ten hold approximately 32% of the sample.

In the ophthalmopathy patients, disease was moderately to severely active, with a Clinical Activity Score of 3 or more, a NOSPECS grade of 4 or more, and a duration of less than 3 months. Patients with uncontrolled infections, other autoimmune diseases, pregnancy or lactation were excluded. Diagnoses were established on the basis of clinical symptoms, serum thyroxine and TRAb, thyroid ultrasound, and orbital computed tomography. PBMCs were separated from 10 ml of fresh peripheral blood using Ficoll-Paque density gradient centrifugation. Total RNA was extracted using Trizol reagent, and RNA quality was assessed on an Agilent 2100 Bioanalyzer.

Sample: blood. The chain is assembled from TRBV27 and TRBJ1-2; the D gene identity is not certain. The clonotype originates from a woman aged 25 to 45 with Graves' ophthalmopathy. The DNA is as follows: TGTGCCAGCAGCTCTGTCGGGAACTCGTATGGCTACACCTTC. Translated, this gives CASSSVGNSYGYTF.